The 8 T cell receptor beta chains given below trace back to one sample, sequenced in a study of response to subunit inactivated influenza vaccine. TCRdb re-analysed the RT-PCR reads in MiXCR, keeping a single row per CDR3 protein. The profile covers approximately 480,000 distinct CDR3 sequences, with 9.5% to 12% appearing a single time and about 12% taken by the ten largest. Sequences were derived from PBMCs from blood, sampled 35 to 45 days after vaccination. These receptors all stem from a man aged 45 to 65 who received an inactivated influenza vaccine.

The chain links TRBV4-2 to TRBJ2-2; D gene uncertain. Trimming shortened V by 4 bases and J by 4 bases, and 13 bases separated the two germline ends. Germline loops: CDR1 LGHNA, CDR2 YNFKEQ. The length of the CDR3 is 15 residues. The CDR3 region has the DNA TGTGCCAGCAGCCCCTCTACGGCTGTCACCGGGGAGCTGTTTTTT. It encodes CASSPSTAVTGELFF.

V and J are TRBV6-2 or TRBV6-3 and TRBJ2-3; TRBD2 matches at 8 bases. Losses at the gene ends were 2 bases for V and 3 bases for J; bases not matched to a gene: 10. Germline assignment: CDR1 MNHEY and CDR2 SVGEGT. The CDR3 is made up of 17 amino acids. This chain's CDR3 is CASSYLSGETRTDTQYF. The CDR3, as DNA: TGTGCCAGCAGTTACCTTAGCGGGGAGACCAGAACAGATACGCAGTATTTT.

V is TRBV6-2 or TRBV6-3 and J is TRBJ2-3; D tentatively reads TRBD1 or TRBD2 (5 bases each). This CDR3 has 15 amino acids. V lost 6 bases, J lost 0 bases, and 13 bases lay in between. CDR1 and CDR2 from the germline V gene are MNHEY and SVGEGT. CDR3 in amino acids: CASSWDDGSTDTQYF. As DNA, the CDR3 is TGTGCCAGCAGCTGGGACGACGGTAGCACAGATACGCAGTATTTT.

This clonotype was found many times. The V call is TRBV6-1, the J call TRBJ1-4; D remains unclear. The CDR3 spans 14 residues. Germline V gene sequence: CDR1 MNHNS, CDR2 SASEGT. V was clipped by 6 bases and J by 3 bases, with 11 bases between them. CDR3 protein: CASRLAGSNEKLFF. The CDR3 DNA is TGTGCCAGCAGACTAGCCGGGTCTAATGAAAAACTGTTTTTT.

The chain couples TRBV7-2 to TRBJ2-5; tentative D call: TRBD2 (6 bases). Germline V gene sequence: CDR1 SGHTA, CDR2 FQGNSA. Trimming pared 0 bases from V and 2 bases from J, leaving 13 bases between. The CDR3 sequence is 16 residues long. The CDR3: CASSLARLGGQETQYF. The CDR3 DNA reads TGTGCCAGCAGCTTAGCACGTCTCGGAGGGCAAGAGACCCAGTACTTC.

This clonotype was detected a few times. The CDR3 DNA reads as TGTGCCAGCAGTGACCCCCCAACGTACCAAGAGACCCAGTACTTC. Protein: CASSDPPTYQETQYF. V is TRBV6-1 and J is TRBJ2-5, with unresolved D. Germline loops: CDR1 MNHNS, CDR2 SASEGT. CDR3 length: 15 residues. Trimming took off 3 bases at V and 0 bases at J, with 11 bases between the two ends.

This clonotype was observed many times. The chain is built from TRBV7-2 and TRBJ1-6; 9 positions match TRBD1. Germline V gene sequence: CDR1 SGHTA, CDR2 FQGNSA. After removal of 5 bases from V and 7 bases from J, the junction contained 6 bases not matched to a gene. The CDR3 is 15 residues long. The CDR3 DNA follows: TGTGCCAGCAGCCTCTACAGGGGGCAGAATTCACCCCTCCACTTT. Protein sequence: CASSLYRGQNSPLHF.

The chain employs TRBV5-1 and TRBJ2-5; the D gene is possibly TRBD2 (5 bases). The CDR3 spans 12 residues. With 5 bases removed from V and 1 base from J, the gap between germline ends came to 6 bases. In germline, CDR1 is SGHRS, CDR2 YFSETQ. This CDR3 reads CASRLGQETQYF. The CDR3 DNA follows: TGCGCCAGCAGACTAGGCCAAGAGACCCAGTACTTC.